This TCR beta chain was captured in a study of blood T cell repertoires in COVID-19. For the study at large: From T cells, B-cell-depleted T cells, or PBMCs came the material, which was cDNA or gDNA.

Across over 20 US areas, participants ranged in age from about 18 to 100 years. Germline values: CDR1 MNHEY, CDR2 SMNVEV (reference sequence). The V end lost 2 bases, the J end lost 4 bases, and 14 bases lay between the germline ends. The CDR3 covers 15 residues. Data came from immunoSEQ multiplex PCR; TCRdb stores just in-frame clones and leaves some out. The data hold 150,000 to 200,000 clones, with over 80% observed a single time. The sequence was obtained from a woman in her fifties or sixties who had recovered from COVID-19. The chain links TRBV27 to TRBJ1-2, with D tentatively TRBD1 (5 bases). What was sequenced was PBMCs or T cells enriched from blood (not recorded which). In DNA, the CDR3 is TGTGCCAGCAGTTTAGAGCAGGGAGGTATCTATGGCTACACCTTC. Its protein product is CASSLEQGGIYGYTF.